This TCR beta chain comes out of a study of shared clonotypes between healthy human individuals. Across the whole study: Researchers assigned three CD4 naive, three CD4 memory, two CD8 naive and one CD8 memory plate to each donor.

The table came from immunoSEQ multiplex PCR; TCRdb's copy has only in-frame clones and leaves some out. The table has millions of clones, around 95% seen once. Study findings and constraints: Shared clonotypes: 4.5% to 5% naive CD4, around 4% naive CD8, over 2% memory CD4, 0.4% memory CD8. Blood was the sole source, and tissue repertoires probably differ.

This CDR3 has 13 residues. Germline CDR1 reads SGHRS; CDR2 reads YFSETQ. V was cut by 3 bases and J by 4 bases, with 11 bases left in between. Of note for this clone: The target antigen is unknown. Distinct nucleotide sequences in the sample also encode this CDR3.

This clonotype was obtained from a man aged 18 to 30 in good health. Material for sequencing was naive CD4+ T cells sorted from blood. Subset here: CD45RA+ positively selected. This rearrangement joins TRBV5-1 to TRBJ2-7; D is ambiguous. CDR3 DNA sequence: TGCGCCAGCAGCTCCGGTTCGTCATACGAGCAGTACTTC. Translated, it gives CASSSGSSYEQYF.